The 19 T cell receptor beta chains given below trace back to one sample, sequenced in a study of blood T cell repertoires in COVID-19. The table came from immunoSEQ multiplex PCR; TCRdb's copy has only in-frame clones and leaves some out. Here the sample spans some 390,000 clones, over 75% being singletons. Sample: peripheral blood. The origin of the receptors is a woman in her forties with COVID-19, enrolled during active disease.

This chain connects TRBV19 to TRBJ1-5, with D uncertain. The CDR3 has 13 residues. Trimming stripped 7 bases from V and 5 bases from J, with 12 bases between. CDR1 LNHDA and CDR2 SQIVND come from the germline V gene (reference sequence). The CDR3 reads CASNPRLDQPQHF. CDR3 bases: TGTGCCAGTAACCCCAGGTTGGATCAGCCCCAGCATTTT.

This clone was detected a few times. V is TRBV28 and J is TRBJ1-1, with D possibly matching TRBD1 (5 bases). CDR3 length: 14 residues. Germline V lookup: CDR1 MDHEN, CDR2 SYDVKM. V was cut by 6 bases and J by 3 bases, with 14 bases left in between. CDR3 sequence: CASSRRGVDTEAFF. The CDR3 coding sequence is TGTGCCAGCAGCCGGCGGGGGGTGGACACTGAAGCTTTCTTT.

This clone was observed a handful of times. This rearrangement joins TRBV7-2 to TRBJ2-7; D is unresolved. CDR3 length: 14 amino acids. V was pared by 3 bases and J by 0 bases, with 9 bases between. The germline V gene encodes CDR1 SGHTA and CDR2 FQGNSA. DNA for the CDR3: TGTGCCAGCAGCTTGATATACAGCTCCTACGAGCAGTACTTC. Translated, it gives CASSLIYSSYEQYF.

This clone was seen only once. One end of the junction is discordant with germline, which a read error may explain. J is TRBJ2-1 and V is TRBV4-1; tentative D call: TRBD1 (7 bases). The CDR3 length is 18 residues. Germline lookup yields CDR1 MGHRA and CDR2 YSYEKL. The CDR3 DNA reads as TGCGCCAGCACCCAAAATGAATTAGCAGGGGGGTTAGGCAATGAGCAGTTCTTC. Its translation: CASTQNELAGGLGNEQFF.

The V and J genes are TRBV29-1 and TRBJ1-4, with 9 bases fitting TRBD1. V shed 5 bases, J shed 8 bases, and the junction held 6 bases outside the gene matches. Germline lookup yields CDR1 SQVTM and CDR2 ANQGSEA. CDR3 length: 13 amino acids. CDR3 amino acids: CSVLQGAEEKLFF. DNA of the CDR3: TGCAGCGTTCTACAGGGGGCGGAAGAAAAACTGTTTTTT.

The rearrangement links TRBV19 to TRBJ2-2, with 13 bases lining up with TRBD2. This CDR3 comprises 19 residues. V lost 5 bases to trimming and J lost 4 bases; unmatched junction nucleotides: 13. Germline loops: CDR1 LNHDA, CDR2 SQIVND (reference sequence). The CDR3 here is CASSPLTSGRALGTGELFF. DNA for the CDR3: TGTGCCAGTAGTCCCCTCACTAGCGGGAGGGCCCTCGGCACCGGGGAGCTGTTTTTT.

The J gene is TRBJ2-7, the V gene TRBV5-6, with a weak D call TRBD2 (6 bases). The CDR3 consists of 14 residues. The germline gives CDR1 SGHDT, CDR2 YYEEEE. Trimming removed 1 base from V and 3 bases from J, with 11 bases in between. CDR3 region: CASSLTGARYEQYF. In DNA, the CDR3 is TGTGCCAGCAGCTTGACGGGAGCGCGCTACGAGCAGTACTTC.

The chain employs TRBV6-6 and TRBJ2-5, with D tentatively TRBD2 (5 bases). This CDR3 has 14 residues. Germline V lookup: CDR1 MNHNY, CDR2 SVGAGI (reference sequence). Trimming removed 6 bases at V and 5 bases at J, with 16 bases between. The CDR3 reads CASSPIRRKETQYF. In DNA, the CDR3 is TGTGCCAGCAGCCCTATTAGGAGGAAGGAGACCCAGTACTTC.

The J gene is TRBJ2-3, the V gene TRBV7-2; 11 bases line up with TRBD2. Germline loops: CDR1 SGHTA, CDR2 FQGNSA. This CDR3 spans 19 amino acids. V dropped 1 base and J dropped 1; count of bases not matched to a gene: 10. The CDR3 coding sequence is TGTGCCAGCAGCTTAGTGGTGTTAGCGGGGGGGCTAGGCACAGATACGCAGTATTTT. Translation gives CASSLVVLAGGLGTDTQYF. Using reference TRBV7-2 and TRBJ2-3 for the parts outside the CDR3, the full variable domain is GAGVSQSPSNKVTEKGKDVELRCDPISGHTALYWYRQSLGQGLEFLIYFQGNSAPDKSGLPSDRFSAERTGGSVSTLTIQRTQQEDSAVYLCASSLVVLAGGLGTDTQYFGPGTRLTVL.

The chain uses TRBV12-5 and TRBJ1-3; tentatively, D is TRBD1 (5 bases). The CDR3 is made up of 15 amino acids. CDR1 is LGHNT, CDR2 FRNRAP, per germline. V was pared by 6 bases and J by 4 bases, with 16 bases between. CDR3 nucleotide sequence: TGTGCTAGTGGCCTCGGAGGGGTTACAGGAAACACCATATATTTT. It yields the protein CASGLGGVTGNTIYF.

The rearrangement uses TRBV6-5 and TRBJ2-7; D gene uncertain. The CDR3 runs 14 residues. Germline CDR1 reads MNHEY; CDR2 reads SVGAGI. Trimming pared 6 bases from V and 0 bases from J, leaving 12 bases between. CDR3 sequence reads: CASRSAAVSYEQYF. In nucleotides, the CDR3 is TGTGCCAGCAGGTCGGCGGCGGTCTCCTACGAGCAGTACTTC.

As DNA, the CDR3 is TGTGCCAGCAGTTACTCGGTACAGGGAAACTATGGCTACACCTTC. Translation: CASSYSVQGNYGYTF. The chain links TRBV6-5 to TRBJ1-2; TRBD1 is a possible D gene (6 bases). V lost 0 bases to trimming and J lost 2 bases, with 10 bases between them. The CDR3 extends over 15 amino acids. The germline gives CDR1 MNHEY, CDR2 SVGAGI.

The gene calls are TRBV28 and TRBJ2-4, with D hard to call. Germline loops: CDR1 MDHEN, CDR2 SYDVKM. V lost 4 bases and J 1 base, leaving 11 bases between the germline ends. This CDR3 is built from 15 residues. The chain's CDR3 is CASSSLKSAKNIQYF. CDR3 bases: TGTGCCAGCAGTTCCCTCAAGAGTGCCAAAAACATTCAGTACTTC.

V and J are TRBV28 and TRBJ2-2; perhaps TRBD1 as D (6 bases). Per the germline V gene, CDR1 is MDHEN and CDR2 is SYDVKM. The CDR3 extends over 17 amino acids. V lost 1 base and J 2 bases, leaving 14 bases between the germline ends. CDR3 protein: CASSLSVPGVNTGELFF. In DNA, the CDR3 is TGTGCCAGCAGTTTATCGGTACCAGGGGTTAACACCGGGGAGCTGTTTTTT.

This clone was found a few times. The chain employs TRBV7-2 and TRBJ2-3, with D maybe TRBD1 (5 bases). Per germline, CDR1 SGHTA and CDR2 FQGNSA. The V end lost 5 bases, the J end lost 4 bases, and 16 bases lay between the germline ends. This CDR3 has 15 residues. CDR3 nucleotides: TGTGCCAGCAGCCGTTTCGCAGGGTTCGCAGATACGCAGTATTTT. It translates to CASSRFAGFADTQYF.

The rearrangement joins TRBV5-4 to TRBJ2-5; 8 nucleotides agree with TRBD2. The CDR3 consists of 15 residues. Germline loops: CDR1 SGHNT, CDR2 YYREEE (reference sequence). Trimming removed 4 bases from V and 1 base from J; junction bases left unmatched: 6. The CDR3 is CASSQIAGTQETQYF. CDR3 nucleotides: TGTGCCAGCAGCCAGATAGCGGGGACCCAAGAGACCCAGTACTTC. Full variable domain (remainder filled in from reference TRBV5-4 and TRBJ2-5): ETGVTQSPTHLIKTRGQQVTLRCSSQSGHNTVSWYQQALGQGPQFIFQYYREEENGRGNFPPRFSGLQFPNYSSELNVNALELDDSALYLCASSQIAGTQETQYFGPGTRLLVL.

The rearrangement joins TRBV20-1 to TRBJ2-5; the match to TRBD2 covers 7 bases. The CDR3 has 11 residues. With V trimmed by 5 bases and J by 5 bases, 2 bases remained unmatched. Germline V gives CDR1 DFQATT, CDR2 SNEGSKA (reference sequence). CDR3 in DNA: TGCAGTGCTGGCGGGAGCGAGACCCAGTACTTC. This encodes CSAGGSETQYF.

The rearrangement uses TRBV5-1 and TRBJ2-7; 8 bases align to TRBD2. Trimming cost V 4 bases and J 0 bases; bases outside gene matches: 9. Germline V gene data show CDR1 as SGHRS and CDR2 as YFSETQ. This CDR3 has 16 amino acids. The CDR3, as DNA: TGCGCCAGCAGCCGCCTGCGGGGGGAAGGCTCCTACGAGCAGTACTTC. It specifies CASSRLRGEGSYEQYF.

V and J are TRBV28 and TRBJ1-1, with a possible D match to TRBD1 (5 bases). Trimming left V 0 bases short and J 1 base short, with 24 bases between. This CDR3 spans 20 amino acids. The germline gives CDR1 MDHEN, CDR2 SYDVKM. The DNA for the CDR3 is TGTGCCAGCAGTTTATGGGGGATAACAGGACCTGCCGAGCAGAACACTGAAGCTTTCTTT. Its translation is CASSLWGITGPAEQNTEAFF. Looking up the rest from reference TRBV28 and TRBJ1-1 gives the full variable domain: DVKVTQSSRYLVKRTGEKVFLECVQDMDHENMFWYRQDPGLGLRLIYFSYDVKMKEKGDIPEGYSVSREKKERFSLILESASTNQTSMYLCASSLWGITGPAEQNTEAFFGQGTRLTVV.